Presented here are 14 T cell receptor beta chains from one specimen sequenced in a study of CD8 T cells in ankylosing spondylitis. Study outcomes and limitations: What seemed typical of ankylosing spondylitis blood was a TCR beta motif built from about 8 highly homologous variants.

The antigens for these receptors are not known. One entry per CDR3 protein results from TCRdb running MiXCR on the 5' RACE reads. The table has roughly 370,000 distinct CDR3 sequences, about 20% seen once. Sample: blood, either unsorted or a sorted T cell fraction (not recorded which). The receptor set was obtained from a male donor with ankylosing spondylitis.

The V and J genes are TRBV5-1 and TRBJ2-2; D unclear. Trimming stripped 2 bases from V and 7 bases from J, with 9 bases between. The CDR3 has 13 amino acids. Germline lookup yields CDR1 SGHRS and CDR2 YFSETQ. CDR3 sequence (DNA): TGCGCCAGCAGCTTCCCGGGCGGCGGGGAGCTGTTTTTT. Translating gives CASSFPGGGELFF.

The V call is TRBV20-1, the J call TRBJ2-1; tentatively, D is TRBD1 or TRBD2 (5 bases each). Trimming shortened V by 6 bases and J by 0 bases, and 24 bases separated the two germline ends. The length of the CDR3 is 18 residues. The germline gives CDR1 DFQATT, CDR2 SNEGSKA (reference sequence). As DNA, the CDR3 is TGCAGTGCATATCCCCCGGGACGTCGGCAATACTCCTACAATGAGCAGTTCTTC. This encodes CSAYPPGRRQYSYNEQFF.

The chain combines TRBV19 with TRBJ2-6; TRBD1 might be the D (5 bases). Germline-derived CDR1 and CDR2 are LNHDA and SQIVND (reference sequence). The CDR3 covers 17 residues. The V gene lost 6 bases and the J gene lost 1 base, with 16 bases spanning the gap. CDR3 in DNA: TGTGCCAGTAGGGGGAACAGGCAAGGGTCTGGGGCCAACGTCCTGACTTTC. Its translation is CASRGNRQGSGANVLTF.

The chain couples TRBV12-3 or TRBV12-4 to TRBJ2-1; D not resolved. Between the trimmed V and J ends, which lost 4 bases and 7 bases, there was a span of 11 bases. The CDR3 loop spans 13 amino acids. The chain's CDR3 is CASSSRLKNEQFF. The CDR3 region has the DNA TGTGCCAGCAGTTCACGACTCAAAAATGAGCAGTTCTTC.

This clonotype appeared a single time. This chain links TRBV20-1 with TRBJ1-1, with D possibly matching TRBD1 (6 bases). Germline CDR1 and CDR2: DFQATT and SNEGSKA (reference sequence). This CDR3 has 12 residues. V dropped 6 bases and J dropped 6 bases, with 14 bases sitting between them. The CDR3: CSAAGWGPEAFF. CDR3 sequence (DNA): TGCAGTGCCGCGGGGTGGGGGCCTGAAGCTTTCTTT.

The V and J genes are TRBV29-1 and TRBJ2-7, with 10 bases aligning to TRBD1. Trimming at V came to 6 bases and at J to 4 bases, leaving 9 bases not matched to a gene. Per germline, CDR1 SQVTM and CDR2 ANQGSEA. The CDR3 has 14 residues. CDR3 in DNA: TGCAGCGTCTTCGACAGGGGGCGAGGGTACGAGCAGTACTTC. It specifies CSVFDRGRGYEQYF.

The chain couples TRBV20-1 to TRBJ2-7; 9 nucleotides line up with TRBD1. Trimming removed 5 bases from V and 6 bases from J; junction bases left unmatched: 8. This CDR3 is built from 13 residues. Germline CDR1 is DFQATT and CDR2 is SNEGSKA (reference sequence). CDR3 nucleotide sequence: TGCAGTGCTGGCCCGGGACAGGGCCTCGAGCAGTACTTC. This gives the protein CSAGPGQGLEQYF.

This clonotype was counted a few times. The chain carries TRBV29-1 and TRBJ2-3; a weak D match, TRBD2 (6 bases). V shed 4 bases and J shed 2 bases, with 16 bases lying between them. CDR3 length equals 15 residues. Germline V gene data show CDR1 as SQVTM and CDR2 as ANQGSEA. The CDR3 spells CSVVSIAGSTDTQYF. The CDR3 DNA is TGCAGCGTTGTTTCCATCGCGGGATCCACAGATACGCAGTATTTT.

This clonotype was seen a handful of times. J is TRBJ2-1 and V is TRBV5-1, with D possibly matching TRBD2 (6 bases). Trimming stripped 2 bases from V and 4 bases from J, with 13 bases between. The germline gives CDR1 SGHRS, CDR2 YFSETQ. This CDR3 contains 15 residues. The CDR3 bases are TGCGCCAGCAGCTTTGGCCCGGACTATTACAATGAGCAGTTCTTC. Protein: CASSFGPDYYNEQFF.

This sequence joins TRBV10-3 and TRBJ1-2; 8 bases agree with TRBD1. With V trimmed by 6 bases and J by 8 bases, 8 bases remained unmatched. The CDR3 covers 13 residues. CDR1 is ENHRY and CDR2 is SYGVKD in the germline V gene. The CDR3 DNA reads as TGTGCCATCAGGGACAGGGAAGGAGACGGCTACACCTTC. It codes for CAIRDREGDGYTF.

This clonotype was seen a handful of times. V is TRBV10-3 and J is TRBJ2-3; 13 nucleotides line up with TRBD2. The V and J ends lost 10 bases and 2 bases, in that order; junction bases with no gene match: 3. CDR1 and CDR2 from the germline V gene are ENHRY and SYGVKD. The CDR3 has 14 amino acids. CDR3 in amino acids: CATGLAGATDTQYF. In DNA, the CDR3 is TGTGCCACCGGACTAGCGGGAGCCACAGATACGCAGTATTTT.

This clonotype has only a few counts. The chain is built from TRBV7-9 and TRBJ2-1; D uncertain. CDR1 is SEHNR and CDR2 is FQNEAQ in the germline V gene (reference sequence). This CDR3 has 12 residues. Trimming left V 5 bases short and J 8 bases short, with 10 bases between. CDR3 sequence (DNA): TGTGCCAGCAGCCAGCCCCAGGATGAGCAGTTCTTC. It specifies CASSQPQDEQFF.

This clonotype appeared a few times. This chain joins TRBV4-3 and TRBJ2-5; 12 bases agree with TRBD2. The CDR3 runs 16 residues. Germline V CDR1 and CDR2: LGHNA, YSLEER. The V segment lost 0 bases and the J segment 3 bases; nucleotides outside the gene matches: 2. The CDR3 loop reads CASSQDLAGGEETQYF. DNA of the CDR3: TGCGCCAGCAGCCAAGATCTAGCGGGAGGGGAAGAGACCCAGTACTTC.

This clonotype came up a few times. CDR3 sequence (DNA): TGCGCCAGCAGCTTGATGGGGACGGGTGGCGCCCACGAGCAGTACTTC. Translation gives CASSLMGTGGAHEQYF. This chain connects TRBV5-1 to TRBJ2-7; TRBD1 or TRBD2 may be the D gene (5 bases each). Germline CDR1 reads SGHRS; CDR2 reads YFSETQ. Deletions cut 1 base from V and 5 bases from J, with 19 bases between. The CDR3 consists of 16 residues.